This TCR beta chain was observed in a study of tumor-infiltrating lymphocytes in oesophageal squamous cell carcinoma. Only a few counts were recorded for this clonotype. Germline V lookup: CDR1 SGHTA, CDR2 FQGNSA. The CDR3 runs 16 residues. V dropped 2 bases and J dropped 1 base, with 14 bases sitting between them. TCRdb processed the PCR reads anew with MiXCR; each CDR3 protein has one entry. The sample holds about 12,000 distinct CDR3 sequences; 50% to 60% are singletons and the top ten take 32%. The clonotype was recovered from a female donor with esophageal squamous cell carcinoma. The chain uses TRBV7-2 and TRBJ1-1; no reliable D call. The sequenced sample consisted of esophageal tumor tissue. CDR3 nucleotide sequence: TGTGCCAGCAGCTTATCCGGAAGTGTTTGGAACACTGAAGCTTTCTTT. Translated: CASSLSGSVWNTEAFF.